The rows below give T cell receptor beta chains drawn from one sample of a study of preoperative IRX-2 immunotherapy in early breast cancer. TCRdb's table, derived via immunoSEQ multiplex PCR, lists solely in-frame clones and lacks some. The sample holds 25,000 to 30,000 clones; roughly 89% are singletons and the top ten take 9.8%. This material was obtained from a patient treated with IRX-2 immunotherapy. These receptors were taken from a human donor with breast cancer. CDR3s include the opening cysteine and the closing phenylalanine or tryptophan. The D gene is left open where the match is weak.

v_call,cdr3_length,j_call,d_call,cdr3_aa
TRBV7-9,12,TRBJ1-2,NA,CASPGGYYGYTF
TRBV16,17,TRBJ2-1,TRBD2,CASSQSPGGSLGNEQFF
TRBV19,12,TRBJ2-5,NA,CASRGYQETQYF
TRBV5-4,15,TRBJ2-7,TRBD2,CASSLFGGSSYEQYF
TRBV7-8,12,TRBJ2-7,NA,CASSLGGDEQYF
TRBV18,15,TRBJ2-3,NA,CASSPEIRGTDTQYF
TRBV5-1,17,TRBJ2-1,NA,CASSLDLGYSSYNEQFF
TRBV27,13,TRBJ1-5,NA,CASSWSRDQPQHF
TRBV28,15,TRBJ2-2,TRBD1,CATHRGQGVLRELFF
TRBV10-3,11,TRBJ2-5,NA,CAISETATQYF
TRBV5-1,16,TRBJ2-2,TRBD2,CASSLGLAGRTGELFF
TRBV29-1,12,TRBJ2-5,TRBD1,CSVETGSISQYF
TRBV21-1,14,TRBJ2-5,NA,CASTLRASLQTQYF
TRBV4-2,14,TRBJ1-1,NA,CASSQDLANTEAFF
TRBV5-4,13,TRBJ2-7,NA,CASSFIGMGEQYF
TRBV7-9,14,TRBJ1-4,NA,CASSPTLKGEKLFF
TRBV6-1,15,TRBJ2-6,NA,CASKSRSSGANVLTF
TRBV6-5,13,TRBJ2-5,NA,CASSYSLRETQYF
TRBV28,15,TRBJ1-2,NA,CASSLGLGVGDGYTF
TRBV5-6,15,TRBJ1-5,TRBD1,CASSVTGAPNQPQHF
TRBV5-4,14,TRBJ1-1,NA,CASRAGVLNTEAFF
TRBV18,16,TRBJ2-5,TRBD2,CASSRFTSGGQETQYF
TRBV1,16,TRBJ2-1,NA,CTSSQEDGGPFNEQFF
TRBV5-1,16,TRBJ2-1,TRBD2,CASSLVEAGGMAEQFF
TRBV29-1,14,TRBJ2-2,NA,CSVGGRANTGELFF
TRBV11-2,16,TRBJ2-2,TRBD1,CASSLRGQVNTGELFF
TRBV7-8,14,TRBJ1-2,NA,CASSPVEGSYGYTF
TRBV4-1,15,TRBJ1-5,NA,CASSPFSLLNQPQHF
TRBV6-4,13,TRBJ2-7,TRBD1,CATPGQSSYEQYF
TRBV5-6,14,TRBJ2-7,NA,CASSLEQGLYEQYF
TRBV29-1,13,TRBJ1-2,TRBD1,CSASDRANYGYTF
TRBV30,15,TRBJ1-1,TRBD1,CAWSATTGTNTEAFF
TRBV6-4,15,TRBJ1-1,NA,CASSYSGGGGTEAFF
TRBV5-1,14,TRBJ1-2,NA,CASSLALGGGGYTF
TRBV10-3,16,TRBJ2-3,NA,CAISEGGRLSTDTQYF
TRBV11-2,16,TRBJ2-1,NA,CASSPPRGPSYNEQFF
TRBV30,13,TRBJ2-7,NA,CAVNSGTPGEQYF
TRBV5-1,17,TRBJ2-1,NA,CASSLAVLVGSYNEQFF
TRBV28,13,TRBJ1-1,NA,CASSLGRDTEAFF
TRBV5-4,14,TRBJ2-5,NA,CASSLGVSGETQYF
TRBV10-3,17,TRBJ2-2,TRBD2,CAISAGTSGGPTGELFF
TRBV2,11,TRBJ2-5,NA,CASSTAETQYF
TRBV7-9,13,TRBJ2-5,NA,CASKQGNTETQYF
TRBV6-5,14,TRBJ1-4,NA,CASRRIATNEKLFF
TRBV30,13,TRBJ1-6,NA,CAWSEQYNSPLHF
TRBV11-2,15,TRBJ1-1,NA,CASSLNGGQGTEAFF
TRBV4-3,15,TRBJ1-2,NA,CASSQVNGQHYGYTF
TRBV29-1,12,TRBJ2-3,NA,CSVDQGRDTQYF